This section outlines one T cell receptor beta chain sequence together with its context. This clonotype was seen repeatedly, ten times or more. The clone's antigen remains unknown. Base-call qualities are not available, and no considerably larger clone is one nucleotide away. This record belongs to a study of early T cells in non-severe SARS-CoV-2 infection (dated by TCRdb to the early 2020s). About the investigation overall: Bulk RNA from unsorted whole blood was used for TCR sequencing, so alpha and beta chains could not be paired. Here is what the overall study found, with its caveats: VDJdb matching was skewed toward anti-spike CD8 responses and likely underestimated virus-specific expansions, missing private and CD4 specificities.

Relative to germline, V is missing 1 base and J is missing 2 bases, with 1 base of the junction outside any gene match. Taken from the germline V gene (reference sequence), the CDR1 and CDR2 loops are GTSNPN and SVGIG. The CDR3 runs 14 amino acids, cysteine and phenylalanine included. This entry keeps only the CDR3 DNA: 42 bases, framed from base 1. Libraries came from 5' RACE. The sequencer was a NextSeq 500. The TCR library protocol attached unique molecular identifiers to individual cDNA molecules to correct for sequencing error and PCR bias. Both TCR alpha and beta chains were sequenced, and tight co-correlation was observed between alpha and beta sequence abundances in each sample. On the authors' methods: V gene, J gene and CDR3 annotation of TCR sequences was performed with Decombinator V4. Expanded TCRs were defined as changing significantly between any two time points under a Poisson model with p below 0.0001. TCR abundances were normalised to the total number of TCRs sequenced in each sample and reported as counts per million. MAIT TCRs were defined by TRAV1-2 paired with TRAJ12, TRAJ20 or TRAJ33, and iNKT TCRs by TRAV10 paired with TRAJ18. A search of VDJdb, accessed on 1 November 2021, was run for TCRs annotated to CMV, EBV and SARS-CoV-2, with TCRs annotated for multiple antigens excluded. TCRdb itself trimmed the public reads at Q25 with fastp, ran MiXCR and retained productive beta chains. Every entry covers one CDR3 protein and lists the most common genes and DNA from its rows. The V and J calls and clone size come from TCRdb's table, not from the authors' own analysis. The sample yields more than 50,000 distinct CDR3 sequences; roughly 12% were counted once. The top ten constitute 4.5% to 5.5% of the sample.

This was a case-control study nested in a cohort of healthcare workers in London, UK, who had nasopharyngeal swab PCR tests and blood samples taken every week. Healthcare workers were recruited between 23 and 31 March 2020, during the week of the UK lockdown, and were followed weekly for up to about 16 weeks. The sequenced material came from whole blood. The V and J segments used are TRBV30 and TRBJ2-4; 8 bases in the middle match TRBD1. The receptor comes from an adult who was a healthcare worker with PCR-confirmed SARS-CoV-2 infection or an uninfected control (not recorded which). The DNA sequence reads TGTGCCTGGAGTGGACAGGGGTCCAAAAACATTCAGTACTTC. Its product reads: CAWSGQGSKNIQYF.